One and the same sample provided the 10 T cell receptor beta chains below, sequenced in a study of blood T cell repertoires in COVID-19. Assay: immunoSEQ multiplex PCR; the TCRdb copy retains only in-frame clones and omits some. The data show 70,000 to 95,000 clones, with 80% to 95% seen just once and roughly 6.4% held by the top ten. Sequences were obtained from peripheral blood. The receptors were gathered from a woman aged 55-70 years with active COVID-19.

This clone was recorded only once. The genes are TRBV18 and TRBJ2-2; no clear D. V dropped 8 bases and J dropped 3 bases, with 10 bases sitting between them. From germline, CDR1 is KGHSH and CDR2 LQKENI. The CDR3 loop spans 13 amino acids. The CDR3 bases are TGTGCCAGCGCCGGTCGGGACACCGGGGAGCTGTTTTTT. Its translation is CASAGRDTGELFF.

The chain couples TRBV2 to TRBJ1-4; D may be TRBD1 (5 bases). V lost 7 bases and J lost 8, with 14 bases in between. The CDR3 runs 13 residues. Germline V gene lookup returns CDR1 SNHLY and CDR2 FYNNEI. The CDR3 spells CASTAGGWEKLFF. CDR3 in DNA: TGTGCCAGCACCGCGGGGGGTTGGGAAAAACTGTTTTTT.

This clone turned up a few times. The chain links TRBV3-1 (or the pseudogene TRBV3-2) to TRBJ2-7; D remains ambiguous. This CDR3 has 14 residues. V shed 1 base and J shed 0 bases, with 7 bases lying between them. CDR1 and CDR2 (germline): LGHDT, YNNKEL (reference sequence). The CDR3 DNA follows: TGTGCCAGCAGCCAAGGACGGAGCTCCTACGAGCAGTACTTC. It encodes CASSQGRSSYEQYF.

The V call is TRBV2, the J call TRBJ1-2; no reliable D call. The CDR3 runs 14 residues. With 8 bases removed from V and 2 bases from J, the gap between germline ends came to 15 bases. Germline V gives CDR1 SNHLY, CDR2 FYNNEI. CDR3 sequence: CASVSGFTNYGYTF. DNA of the CDR3: TGTGCCAGCGTATCAGGATTTACAAACTATGGCTACACCTTC.

The CDR3 spells CASSFRNRDSPNYGYTF. As DNA, the CDR3 is TGTGCCAGCAGCTTTAGGAACCGGGACAGCCCTAACTATGGCTACACCTTC. The chain is built from TRBV5-4 and TRBJ1-2, with 7 bases aligning to TRBD1. J was trimmed by 0 bases and V by 2 bases; bases with no gene match: 10. From germline, CDR1 is SGHNT and CDR2 YYREEE (reference sequence). CDR3 length: 17 residues.

The genes are TRBV28 and TRBJ2-3, with 11 bases matching TRBD1. After removal of 1 base from V and 9 bases from J, the junction contained 6 bases not matched to a gene. The CDR3 loop spans 15 amino acids. CDR1 is MDHEN and CDR2 is SYDVKM in the germline V gene. CDR3 sequence reads: CASSLSGQGVLTQYF. The CDR3 nucleotides read TGTGCCAGCAGTTTATCGGGACAGGGGGTCCTGACGCAGTATTTT.

The chain carries TRBV28 and TRBJ1-2; the D gene is possibly TRBD1 (5 bases). Deletions cut 5 bases from V and 5 bases from J, with 24 bases between. From germline, CDR1 is MDHEN and CDR2 SYDVKM. The CDR3 runs to 17 residues. The CDR3 is CASSAGHKSPQSYGYTF. CDR3 DNA: TGTGCCAGCAGTGCAGGGCATAAGTCACCCCAATCATATGGCTACACCTTC.

The chain couples TRBV20-1 to TRBJ2-1; the match to TRBD2 covers 11 bases. The CDR3 contains 15 residues. Germline values: CDR1 DFQATT, CDR2 SNEGSKA (reference sequence). V lost 3 bases and J lost 4; bases outside the gene matches: 5. CDR3 loop: CSASAGTSGYNEQFF. CDR3 DNA: TGCAGTGCTAGTGCTGGGACTAGCGGTTACAATGAGCAGTTCTTC.

The chain is built from TRBV7-3 and TRBJ1-4, with TRBD1 matching over 7 bases. V was clipped by 3 bases and J by 7 bases; unmatched bases: 2. CDR1 and CDR2 (germline): SGHTA, FQGTGA. The CDR3 loop spans 13 amino acids. The CDR3 DNA is TGTGCCAGCAGCTTGGCAGGGGGTGAAAAACTGTTTTTT. This translates into CASSLAGGEKLFF.

V is TRBV7-6 and J is TRBJ2-2; 8 nucleotides agree with TRBD2. Germline loops: CDR1 SGHVS, CDR2 FNYEAQ. This CDR3 is 16 amino acids long. V lost 1 base to trimming and J lost 7 bases; unmatched junction nucleotides: 8. CDR3 protein: CASSLESSGSGGELFF. The CDR3 DNA reads as TGTGCCAGCAGCTTAGAGTCTAGCGGGTCGGGCGGGGAGCTGTTTTTT.